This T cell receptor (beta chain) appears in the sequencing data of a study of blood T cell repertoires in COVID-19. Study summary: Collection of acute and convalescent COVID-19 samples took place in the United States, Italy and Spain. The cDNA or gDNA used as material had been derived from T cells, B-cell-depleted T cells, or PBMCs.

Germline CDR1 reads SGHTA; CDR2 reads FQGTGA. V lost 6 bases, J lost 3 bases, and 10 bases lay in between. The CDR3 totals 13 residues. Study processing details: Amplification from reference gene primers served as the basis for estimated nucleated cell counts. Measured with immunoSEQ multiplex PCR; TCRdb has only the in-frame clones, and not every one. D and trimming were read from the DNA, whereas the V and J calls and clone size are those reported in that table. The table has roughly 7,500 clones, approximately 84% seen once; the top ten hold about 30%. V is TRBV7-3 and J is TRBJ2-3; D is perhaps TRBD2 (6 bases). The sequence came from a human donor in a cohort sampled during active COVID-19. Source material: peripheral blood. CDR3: CASSLGGTDTQYF. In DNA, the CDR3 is TGTGCCAGCAGTCTCGGGGGAACAGATACGCAGTATTTT.